What follows is one T cell receptor beta chain and its context. Assay: immunoSEQ multiplex PCR; the TCRdb copy retains only in-frame clones and omits some. The profile shows roughly 1,500,000 clones, around 98% of them singletons. This CDR3 comprises 15 residues. The germline V gene encodes CDR1 SGDLS and CDR2 YYNGEE. Unmatched junction bases numbered 8, after V lost 3 bases and J lost 5 bases. The record originates from a study of shared clonotypes between healthy human individuals. The chain couples TRBV9 to TRBJ1-2; 9 bases match TRBD1. The clonotype comes from a man under 40 in good health. The material sequenced was naive CD4+ T cells sorted from blood. Subset meaning: CD45RA+ positively selected. The CDR3 bases are TGTGCCAGCAGCGACACCGGGACAGGGAGGTATGGCTACACCTTC. Its translation: CASSDTGTGRYGYTF.